The 8 T cell receptor beta chains in this list originate from one sample, sequenced in a study of blood T cell repertoires in COVID-19. Measured with immunoSEQ multiplex PCR; TCRdb has only the in-frame clones, and not every one. The sample contains about 110,000 clones, 60% to 85% of which appear only once. The sample taken for sequencing was peripheral blood. Receptors were obtained from a woman aged 40 to 50 with acute or convalescent COVID-19.

The gene calls are TRBV4-1 and TRBJ2-1, with 15 bases fitting TRBD2. The junction had 3 bases not matched to a gene; V was cut back by 4 bases and J by 5 bases. This CDR3 region has 16 residues. Per germline, CDR1 MGHRA and CDR2 YSYEKL. The CDR3 coding sequence is TGCGCCAGCAGCCTTGGGACTAGCGGGGGGAACAATGAGCAGTTCTTC. It is translated as CASSLGTSGGNNEQFF.

The V gene is TRBV5-4, the J gene TRBJ2-1; a weak D match, TRBD2 (6 bases). V lost 0 bases, J lost 1 base, and 17 bases lay in between. Germline V CDR1 and CDR2: SGHNT, YYREEE (reference sequence). The CDR3 has 18 residues. The CDR3 nucleotides read TGTGCCAGCAGCTTGGGGGTAGACGGGGGTTGGTCCTACAATGAGCAGTTCTTC. Protein: CASSLGVDGGWSYNEQFF.

The chain uses TRBV5-1 and TRBJ2-1, with TRBD2 matching 10 bases. Germline loops: CDR1 SGHRS, CDR2 YFSETQ. The V and J ends lost 2 bases and 10 bases, in that order; junction bases with no gene match: 6. The CDR3 consists of 14 residues. CDR3 DNA sequence: TGCGCCAGCAGCTTAAGTCTAGCGGGGGACGAGCAGTTCTTC. This encodes CASSLSLAGDEQFF.

CDR3 loop: CASSLTSGTYNEQFF. In DNA, the CDR3 is TGTGCCAGCAGCTTGACTAGCGGGACTTACAATGAGCAGTTCTTC. The V and J genes are TRBV7-2 and TRBJ2-1; 11 nucleotides line up with TRBD2. The CDR3 totals 15 residues. The germline CDR1 and CDR2 sequences are SGHTA and FQGNSA. Trimming cost V 3 bases and J 4 bases; bases outside gene matches: 2. The full variable domain, in which reference TRBV7-2 and TRBJ2-1 provide the parts outside the CDR3, is GAGVSQSPSNKVTEKGKDVELRCDPISGHTALYWYRQSLGQGLEFLIYFQGNSAPDKSGLPSDRFSAERTGGSVSTLTIQRTQQEDSAVYLCASSLTSGTYNEQFFGPGTRLTVL.

The V call is TRBV6-5, the J call TRBJ2-1; D is perhaps TRBD2 (6 bases). This CDR3 is built from 14 residues. Germline assignment: CDR1 MNHEY and CDR2 SVGAGI. V lost 8 bases and J lost 3, with 14 bases in between. The CDR3, as DNA: TGTGCCAGCCTTGGGGGACTCCTCTACAATGAGCAGTTCTTC. Translating it yields CASLGGLLYNEQFF.

The genes are TRBV6-5 and TRBJ2-7; 8 bases map to TRBD1. The V and J ends lost 7 bases and 2 bases, in that order; junction bases with no gene match: 4. The CDR3 covers 13 residues. CDR1 is MNHEY and CDR2 is SVGAGI in the germline V gene. The CDR3 is CASIDRGTYEQYF. The CDR3 region has the DNA TGTGCCAGCATCGACAGGGGAACCTACGAGCAGTACTTC.

This chain uses TRBV18 with TRBJ2-3, with D unclear. The CDR3 runs 13 residues. V was pared by 5 bases and J by 1 base, with 7 bases between. Germline CDR1 is KGHSH and CDR2 is LQKENI. DNA of the CDR3: TGTGCCAGCTCATCTTTCGGCACAGATACGCAGTATTTT. As protein: CASSSFGTDTQYF.

J is TRBJ2-7 and V is TRBV5-1; D ambiguous. The CDR3 covers 13 residues. V lost 1 base and J lost 3, with 8 bases in between. Germline lookup yields CDR1 SGHRS and CDR2 YFSETQ. CDR3 sequence reads: CASSLKRGYEQYF. CDR3 sequence (DNA): TGCGCCAGCAGCTTGAAAAGAGGCTACGAGCAGTACTTC.